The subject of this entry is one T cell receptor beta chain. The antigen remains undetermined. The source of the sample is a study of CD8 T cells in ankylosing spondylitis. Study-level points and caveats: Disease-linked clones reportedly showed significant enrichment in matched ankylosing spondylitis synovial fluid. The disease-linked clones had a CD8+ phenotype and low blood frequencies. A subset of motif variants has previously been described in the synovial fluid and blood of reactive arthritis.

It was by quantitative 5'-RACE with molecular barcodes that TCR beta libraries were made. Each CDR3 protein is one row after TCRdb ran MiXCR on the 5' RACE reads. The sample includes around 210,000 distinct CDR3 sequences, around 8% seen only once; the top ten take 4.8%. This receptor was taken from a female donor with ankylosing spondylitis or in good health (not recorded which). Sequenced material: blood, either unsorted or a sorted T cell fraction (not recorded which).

CDR3 sequence reads: CASSLKWPPYEQYF. CDR3 sequence (DNA): TGTGCCAGCAGCTTAAAGTGGCCCCCATACGAGCAGTACTTC. The chain uses TRBV7-2 and TRBJ2-7; D not resolved. CDR3 length: 14 residues. The germline V gene has CDR1 SGHTA and CDR2 FQGNSA. Between the trimmed V and J ends, which lost 2 bases and 4 bases, there was a span of 12 bases. Full variable domain (outside the CDR3, taken from reference TRBV7-2 and TRBJ2-7): GAGVSQSPSNKVTEKGKDVELRCDPISGHTALYWYRQSLGQGLEFLIYFQGNSAPDKSGLPSDRFSAERTGGSVSTLTIQRTQQEDSAVYLCASSLKWPPYEQYFGPGTRLTVT.